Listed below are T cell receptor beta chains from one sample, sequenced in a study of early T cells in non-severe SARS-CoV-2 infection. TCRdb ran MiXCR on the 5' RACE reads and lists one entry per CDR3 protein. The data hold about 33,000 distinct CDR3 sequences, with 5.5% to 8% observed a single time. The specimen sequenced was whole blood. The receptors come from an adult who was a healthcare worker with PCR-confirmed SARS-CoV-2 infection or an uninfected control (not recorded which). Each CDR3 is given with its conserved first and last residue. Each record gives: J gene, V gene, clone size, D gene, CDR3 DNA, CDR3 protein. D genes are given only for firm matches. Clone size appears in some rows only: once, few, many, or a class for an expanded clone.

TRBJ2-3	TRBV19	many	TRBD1	TGTGCCAGTAGTACCGGGGACAGGGGACCAGATACGCAGTATTTT	CASSTGDRGPDTQYF
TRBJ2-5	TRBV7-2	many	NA	TGTGCCAGCAGCTGGGGGAAAGAGACCCAGTACTTC	CASSWGKETQYF
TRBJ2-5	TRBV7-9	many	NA	TGTGCCAGCAGCATGCGGGACAGTCACCAAGAGACCCAGTACTTC	CASSMRDSHQETQYF
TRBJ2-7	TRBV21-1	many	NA	TGTGCCAGCAGCAAACAGCGGGGTGAGTTCTACGAGCAGTACTTC	CASSKQRGEFYEQYF
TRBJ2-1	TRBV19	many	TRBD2	TGTGCCAGTAGTGCCGCCGGGGGGCCTAGCGGGATCTACAATGAGCAGTTCTTC	CASSAAGGPSGIYNEQFF
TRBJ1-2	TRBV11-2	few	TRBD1	TGTGCCAGCAGCCATACAGGGGCCTATGGCTACACCTTC	CASSHTGAYGYTF
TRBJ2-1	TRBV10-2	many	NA	TGCGCCAGCAGTGAGGCTACCCGGGGGGAGCAGTTCTTC	CASSEATRGEQFF
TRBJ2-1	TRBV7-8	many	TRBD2	TGTGCCAGCAGCTTAGGGTGGCTAGCGGGAATAAATGAGCAGTTCTTC	CASSLGWLAGINEQFF
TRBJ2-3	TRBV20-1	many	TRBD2	TGCAGTGCTAGAGTAAGCGGGGACGGCACAGATACGCAGTATTTT	CSARVSGDGTDTQYF
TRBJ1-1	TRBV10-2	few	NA	TGCGCCAGCAGTGGGACTTACATGAACACTGAAGCTTTCTTT	CASSGTYMNTEAFF
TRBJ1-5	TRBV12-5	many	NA	TGTGCTAGTGGTTTGGTCGATGCACAGGGAGATCAACAGCCCCAGCATTTT	CASGLVDAQGDQQPQHF
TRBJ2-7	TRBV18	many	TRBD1	TGTGCCAGCTCGCAGTCGGGACAGGGGCCCTACGAGCAGTACTTC	CASSQSGQGPYEQYF
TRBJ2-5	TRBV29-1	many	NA	TGCAGCGTTGAAGTCGGCGGGAACCGTCAAGAGACCCAGTACTTC	CSVEVGGNRQETQYF
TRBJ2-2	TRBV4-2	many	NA	TGTGCCAGCAGCCAAGAAACGAGGCTAGCAGCGAACACCGGGGAGCTGTTTTTT	CASSQETRLAANTGELFF
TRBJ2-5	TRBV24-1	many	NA	TGTGCCGCGTGGACTGCGGCGGAGACCCAGTACTTC	CAAWTAAETQYF
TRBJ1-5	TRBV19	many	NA	TGTGCCAGTAGTATACAGGGCGGGAGCAATCAGCCCCAGCATTTT	CASSIQGGSNQPQHF
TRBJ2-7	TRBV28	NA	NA	TGTGCCAGCAGTTTACATGGCGACCGCTCCTACGAGCAGTACTTC	CASSLHGDRSYEQYF
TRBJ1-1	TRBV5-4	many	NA	TGTGCCAGCAGCTTGGTCCAGGGCAGGAACACTGAAGCTTTCTTT	CASSLVQGRNTEAFF
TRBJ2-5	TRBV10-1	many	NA	TGCGCCACCAGTCCGGACGGAATGGAGACCCAGTACTTC	CATSPDGMETQYF
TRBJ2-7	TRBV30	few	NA	TGTGCCTGGGGGTCTTTCCGGGAGCAGTACTTC	CAWGSFREQYF
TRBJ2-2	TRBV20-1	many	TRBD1	TGCAGTGCTAGGGATGACAGGGAAACCGGGGAGCTGTTTTTT	CSARDDRETGELFF
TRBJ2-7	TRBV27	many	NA	TGTGCCAGCAGTCACGACTCCTACGAGCAGTACTTC	CASSHDSYEQYF
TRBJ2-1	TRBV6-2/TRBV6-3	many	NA	TGTGCCAGCGCCCTTTCCTTCATTGACAATGAGCAGTTCTTC	CASALSFIDNEQFF
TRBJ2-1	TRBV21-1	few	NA	TGTGCCAGCAGCACTCTCCGGACTAGCGTCTACAATGAGCAGTTCTTC	CASSTLRTSVYNEQFF
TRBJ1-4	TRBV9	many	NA	TGTGCCAGCAGCGTAGGGCGAACAACTAATGAAAAACTGTTTTTT	CASSVGRTTNEKLFF
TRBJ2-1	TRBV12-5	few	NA	TGTGCTAGTGGTTTGGTGGATGGGCAGCACAATGAGCAGTTCTTC	CASGLVDGQHNEQFF
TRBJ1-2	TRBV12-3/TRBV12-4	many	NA	TGTGCCAGCAGTTTGGCAGGGTATGGCTACACCTTC	CASSLAGYGYTF
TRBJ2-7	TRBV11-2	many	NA	TGTGCCAGCAGCTTAGATCGTGGGCAGACGTACGAGCAGTACTTC	CASSLDRGQTYEQYF
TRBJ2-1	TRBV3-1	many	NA	TGTGCCAGCAGCCAATCACCGGCAGGGTTGGGGTACAATGAGCAGTTCTTC	CASSQSPAGLGYNEQFF
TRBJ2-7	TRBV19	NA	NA	TGTGCCAGTAGTGCCCCGGGACGGCCCCACTACGAGCAGTACTTC	CASSAPGRPHYEQYF
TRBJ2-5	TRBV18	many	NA	TGTGCCAGCTCACCACCCTCCGTCGAGACCCAGTACTTC	CASSPPSVETQYF
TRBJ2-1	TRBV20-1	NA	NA	TGCAGTGCTAGACAGGGGGGTTACGATGAGCAGTTCTTC	CSARQGGYDEQFF
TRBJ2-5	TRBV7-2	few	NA	TGTGCCAGCAGCTTCAAAGAGACCCAGTACTTC	CASSFKETQYF
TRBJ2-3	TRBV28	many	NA	TGTGCCAGCCAGAGCCCCGGAGCGTTTGGGGGGCAGTATTTT	CASQSPGAFGGQYF
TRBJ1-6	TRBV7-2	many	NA	TGTGCCAGCAGCATATTGGGTTCACCCCTCCACTTT	CASSILGSPLHF
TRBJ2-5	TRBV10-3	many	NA	TGTGCCATCAGTGTTTCGGGGGAGACCCAGTACTTC	CAISVSGETQYF
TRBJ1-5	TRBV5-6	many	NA	TGTGCCAGCAGCCTCATTTTTGGAGACGAGGGGCCCTCCAATCAGCCCCAGCATTTT	CASSLIFGDEGPSNQPQHF
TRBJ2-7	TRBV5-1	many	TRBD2	TGCGCCAGCCGCGGGACTACCGAATACGAGCAGTACTTC	CASRGTTEYEQYF
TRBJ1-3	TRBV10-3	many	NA	TGTGCCATCAGTGAGTCCGGGATGAGCTCTGGAAACACCATATATTTT	CAISESGMSSGNTIYF
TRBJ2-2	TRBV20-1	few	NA	TGCAGTGCTAGAGTCCAGAACACCGGGGAGCTGTTTTTT	CSARVQNTGELFF
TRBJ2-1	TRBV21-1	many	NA	TGTGCCCTACTCATGAGCTCCTACAATGAGCAGTTCTTC	CALLMSSYNEQFF
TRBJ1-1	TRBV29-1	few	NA	TGCAGCGTTTCCCGGGAGGGGATGAACACTGAAGCTTTCTTT	CSVSREGMNTEAFF
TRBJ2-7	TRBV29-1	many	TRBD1	TGCAGCGTTGAAGACGAGACAGGGGTCTCCTACGAGCAGTACTTC	CSVEDETGVSYEQYF
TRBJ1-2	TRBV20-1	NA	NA	TGCAGTGCTAGTCAGCAGGGAGGGGGCTACACCTTC	CSASQQGGGYTF
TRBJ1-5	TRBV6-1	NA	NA	TGTGCCAGCAGTGAAGAGGGCGGCTATCGCTACAATAGCAATCAGCCCCAGCATTTT	CASSEEGGYRYNSNQPQHF
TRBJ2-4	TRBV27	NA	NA	TGTGCCAGCAGTCTATTGAATGGACAGAAAAACATTCAGTACTTC	CASSLLNGQKNIQYF
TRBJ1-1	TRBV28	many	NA	TGTGCCAGCAGCCTCCAGGCGGCGAACACTGAAGCTTTCTTT	CASSLQAANTEAFF
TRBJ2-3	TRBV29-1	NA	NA	TGCAGCGTTGGGACGGGGGGCGCCTCAGATACGCAGTATTTT	CSVGTGGASDTQYF
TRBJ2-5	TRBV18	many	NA	TGTGCCAGCTCAAAAAACAGGGACCAAGAGACCCAGTACTTC	CASSKNRDQETQYF